Shown below are 16 T cell receptor beta chains from a single sample sequenced in a study of blood T cell repertoires in COVID-19. TCRdb keeps only in-frame clones here, not all; method: immunoSEQ multiplex PCR. The repertoire holds about 110,000 clones, with 75% to 95% as singletons. Sequencing was carried out using peripheral blood. All receptors come from a woman in her twenties or thirties with acute or convalescent COVID-19.

This CDR3 is CASSSTGESYGYTF. DNA of the CDR3: TGTGCCAGCAGCTCGACAGGGGAGAGTTATGGCTACACCTTC. The rearrangement links TRBV7-8 to TRBJ1-2; TRBD1 matches at 8 bases. CDR1 and CDR2 from the germline V gene are SGHVS and FQNEAQ. V shed 4 bases and J 5 bases; nucleotides not matched to a gene: 6. The CDR3 consists of 14 residues.

The rearrangement uses TRBV2 and TRBJ1-5; a possible D gene is TRBD1 (5 bases). V shed 3 bases and J shed 4 bases, with 7 bases lying between them. The CDR3 consists of 13 residues. Germline V gives CDR1 SNHLY, CDR2 FYNNEI. The CDR3 region is CASSETANQPQHF. In DNA form, the CDR3 reads TGTGCCAGCAGTGAGACAGCAAATCAGCCCCAGCATTTT.

The genes are TRBV2 and TRBJ2-1; TRBD2 aligns across 7 bases. The germline V gene encodes CDR1 SNHLY and CDR2 FYNNEI. The CDR3 runs to 13 residues. The trim removed 8 bases at V and 0 bases at J, leaving 1 base unmatched. CDR3 sequence: CASASGSYNEQFF. The DNA of the CDR3 is TGTGCCAGCGCTAGCGGCTCCTACAATGAGCAGTTCTTC.

The V call is TRBV5-1, the J call TRBJ1-1; TRBD1 aligns across 7 bases. J lost 1 base, V lost 1 base, and 4 bases had no gene match. Germline CDR1 SGHRS, CDR2 YFSETQ. The CDR3 loop spans 15 amino acids. CDR3 sequence: CASSLRTGPNTEAFF. CDR3 sequence (DNA): TGCGCCAGCAGCTTGAGGACAGGCCCGAACACTGAAGCTTTCTTT.

The V gene is TRBV7-3, the J gene TRBJ2-3; D is undetermined. This CDR3 is built from 15 residues. Germline CDR1 is SGHTA and CDR2 is FQGTGA. The V gene lost 5 bases and the J gene lost 5 bases, with 17 bases spanning the gap. CDR3 sequence: CASSPSGPTGDTQYF. The CDR3 DNA reads as TGTGCCAGCAGCCCGTCTGGCCCCACGGGAGATACGCAGTATTTT.

The chain joins TRBV12-3 or TRBV12-4 to TRBJ2-7; no reliable D call. The CDR3 sequence is 12 residues long. V shed 6 bases and J shed 4 bases, with 10 bases lying between them. CDR3 DNA sequence: TGTGCCAGCAGCCACGACGGGTACGAGCAGTACTTC. Translated, it gives CASSHDGYEQYF.

A single count supports this clone. The J gene is TRBJ2-1, the V gene TRBV20-1, with D unclear. V gave up 1 base and J gave up 14 bases, with 12 bases separating them. The germline V gene encodes CDR1 DFQATT and CDR2 SNEGSKA (reference sequence). The CDR3 has 11 amino acids. The CDR3 loop reads CSARGVPQEFF. In nucleotides, the CDR3 is TGCAGTGCTAGAGGGGTACCCCAGGAGTTCTTC.

This clone has just one count. This chain joins TRBV11-3 and TRBJ1-2; 9 bases are a match to TRBD1. Germline CDR1 SGHNT, CDR2 YENEEA. This CDR3 region has 17 residues. The V segment lost 1 base and the J segment 4 bases; nucleotides outside the gene matches: 10. CDR3 DNA sequence: TGTGCCAGCAGCTTAGTCCCAGGACAGGGGACCATCTATGGCTACACCTTC. Translated, it gives CASSLVPGQGTIYGYTF.

The rearrangement uses TRBV7-2 and TRBJ1-5; perhaps TRBD1 as D (5 bases). CDR3 length: 16 residues. The ends were cut back, 2 bases at V and 0 bases at J, with 11 bases in the middle. Germline values: CDR1 SGHTA, CDR2 FQGNSA. The CDR3 sequence is CASSLRGGSSNQPQHF. The DNA of the CDR3 is TGTGCCAGCAGCTTAAGGGGCGGTAGTAGCAATCAGCCCCAGCATTTT. The full variable domain, its missing parts supplied by reference TRBV7-2 and TRBJ1-5, is GAGVSQSPSNKVTEKGKDVELRCDPISGHTALYWYRQSLGQGLEFLIYFQGNSAPDKSGLPSDRFSAERTGGSVSTLTIQRTQQEDSAVYLCASSLRGGSSNQPQHFGDGTRLSIL.

In its sample, this clone was seen once. V is TRBV7-9 and J is TRBJ2-3; 7 bases agree with TRBD2. Per the germline V gene, CDR1 is SEHNR and CDR2 is FQNEAQ (reference sequence). The junction had 1 base not matched to a gene; V was cut back by 1 base and J by 3 bases. This CDR3 is built from 14 residues. CDR3 DNA: TGTGCCAGCAGCTTAGGGCGGGGGACAGATACGCAGTATTTT. Its translation: CASSLGRGTDTQYF.

The gene calls are TRBV28 and TRBJ1-2, with 9 bases aligning to TRBD1. The CDR3 extends over 17 amino acids. Germline V lookup: CDR1 MDHEN, CDR2 SYDVKM. The trim removed 3 bases at V and 6 bases at J, leaving 14 bases unmatched. CDR3 sequence reads: CASSFTQPGQGKHGYTF. The CDR3 nucleotides are TGTGCCAGCAGTTTCACTCAACCGGGACAGGGAAAGCATGGCTACACCTTC.

The rearrangement links TRBV7-6 to TRBJ1-5; the match to TRBD1 covers 8 bases. Germline V lookup: CDR1 SGHVS, CDR2 FNYEAQ. V shed 6 bases, J shed 3 bases, and the junction held 4 bases outside the gene matches. This CDR3 comprises 14 residues. For the CDR3, the DNA is TGTGCCAGCAGTTGGGGACAGGACAATCAGCCCCAGCATTTT. It codes for CASSWGQDNQPQHF.

The chain uses TRBV5-1 and TRBJ1-1, with 8 bases identical to TRBD1. In germline, CDR1 is SGHRS, CDR2 YFSETQ. V gave up 4 bases and J gave up 1 base; unmatched junction bases: 9. This CDR3 has 16 amino acids. CDR3 coding DNA: TGCGCCAGCAGCCCCTCCACCGGGACAGGGAACACTGAAGCTTTCTTT. Translating it yields CASSPSTGTGNTEAFF.

The V call is TRBV5-4, the J call TRBJ1-1; perhaps TRBD1 as D (6 bases). CDR3 size: 16 residues. CDR1 is SGHNT, CDR2 YYREEE, per germline (reference sequence). V lost 4 bases to trimming and J lost 4 bases, with 20 bases between them. The CDR3 here is CASSHLPPRDTTEAFF. CDR3 nucleotide sequence: TGTGCCAGCAGCCACCTACCGCCCCGGGACACCACTGAAGCTTTCTTT.

The chain has TRBV5-6 and TRBJ2-3, with 8 bases aligning to TRBD2. Germline V lookup: CDR1 SGHDT, CDR2 YYEEEE. CDR3 size: 16 residues. The junction had 9 bases not matched to a gene; V was cut back by 4 bases and J by 2 bases. CDR3 DNA: TGTGCCAGCAGCCGAAGGACTAGCAGCTTCACAGATACGCAGTATTTT. Translated: CASSRRTSSFTDTQYF.

The rearrangement uses TRBV9 and TRBJ1-1; 12 bases fit TRBD1. This CDR3 has 15 residues. The V gene's germline CDR1 is SGDLS and CDR2 YYNGEE. V was pared by 3 bases and J by 7 bases, with 7 bases of the junction left unmatched. As DNA, the CDR3 is TGTGCCAGCAGCGCCGGGGGACAGGGGGCCGGTGAAGCTTTCTTT. Translation: CASSAGGQGAGEAFF.